This T cell receptor (beta chain) was identified in a study of lymphopenia after photon versus proton radiotherapy. In germline, CDR1 is ENHRY, CDR2 SYGVKD. V trimming: 5 bases; J trimming: 7 bases; junction bases outside the gene matches: 10. This CDR3 is built from 14 residues. Overall study findings and caveats: Post-nadir TCR diversity decline inversely tracked overall survival among those who died.

This clone was counted a single time. The target antigen is unknown. Generated by immunoSEQ multiplex PCR, the TCRdb table keeps only in-frame clones and is missing some. Of roughly 35,000 clones in the sample, over 65% are singletons; the top ten hold under 3.5%. The receptor was isolated from a man aged 50-60 years with gastric cancer. The rearrangement joins TRBV10-3 to TRBJ2-7; 8 bases agree with TRBD2. This material consisted of peripheral blood, taken from a patient treated with photon-based radiotherapy. This CDR3 is CAISLAGTSGEQYF. The DNA of the CDR3 is TGTGCCATCAGTTTAGCGGGAACCTCTGGGGAGCAGTACTTC.